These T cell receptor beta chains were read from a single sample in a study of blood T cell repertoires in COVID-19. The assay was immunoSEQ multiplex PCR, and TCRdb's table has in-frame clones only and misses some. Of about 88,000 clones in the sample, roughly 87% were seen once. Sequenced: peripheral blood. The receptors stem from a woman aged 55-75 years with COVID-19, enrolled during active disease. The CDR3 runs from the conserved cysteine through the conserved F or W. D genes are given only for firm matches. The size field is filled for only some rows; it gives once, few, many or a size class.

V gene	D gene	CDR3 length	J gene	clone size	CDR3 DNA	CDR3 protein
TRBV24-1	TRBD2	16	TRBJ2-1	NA	TGTGCCACCAGTGATTCGGCGAGCGGGGGGGCCGTTGAGCAGTTCTTC	CATSDSASGGAVEQFF
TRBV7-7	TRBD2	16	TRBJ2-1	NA	TGTGCCAGCAGCTTAGGGACCGGGGGGGCCTACAATGAGCAGTTCTTC	CASSLGTGGAYNEQFF
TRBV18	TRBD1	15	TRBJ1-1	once	TGTGCCAGCTCGCAGGAGACAGGGGGTTTCACTGAAGCTTTCTTT	CASSQETGGFTEAFF
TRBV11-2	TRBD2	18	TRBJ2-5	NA	TGTGCCAGCAGCTTAGGACTAGCGGGGGGTGGGTACCAAGAGACCCAGTACTTC	CASSLGLAGGGYQETQYF
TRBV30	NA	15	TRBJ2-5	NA	TGTGCCTGGAGCGGACACAGGGAATGGGGAGAGACCCAGTACTTC	CAWSGHREWGETQYF
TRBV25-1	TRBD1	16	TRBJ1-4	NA	TGTGCCAGCAGTGAAGGACAGGGGACAACTAATGAAAAACTGTTTTTT	CASSEGQGTTNEKLFF
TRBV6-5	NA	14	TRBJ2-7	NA	TGTGCCAGCAGTTACTCGAAGACATCCTACGAGCAGTACTTC	CASSYSKTSYEQYF
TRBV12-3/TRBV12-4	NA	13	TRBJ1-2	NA	TGTGCCAGCAGTGGCCCGGGTAACTATGGCTACACCTTC	CASSGPGNYGYTF
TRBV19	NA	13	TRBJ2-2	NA	TGTGCCAGTAGTATGGGGGGCACCGGGGAGCTGTTTTTT	CASSMGGTGELFF
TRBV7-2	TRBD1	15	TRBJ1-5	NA	TGTGCCAGCAGTCGACAGGGAATTAGCAATCAGCCCCAGCATTTT	CASSRQGISNQPQHF
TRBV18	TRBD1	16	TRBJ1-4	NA	TGTGCCAGCTCACTACAGGGGCATGCAACTAATGAAAAACTGTTTTTT	CASSLQGHATNEKLFF
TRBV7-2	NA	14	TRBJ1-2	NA	TGTGCCAGCAGCCCCGGGACAATGAACTATGGCTACACCTTC	CASSPGTMNYGYTF
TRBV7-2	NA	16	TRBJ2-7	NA	TGTGCCAGCAGCTTAGCGCTAGAACGGGGGAGGAACGAGCAGTACTTC	CASSLALERGRNEQYF
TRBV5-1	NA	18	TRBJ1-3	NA	TGCGCCAGCAGCTTGTTATCGGTTCGGACAGACTCTGGAAACACCATATATTTT	CASSLLSVRTDSGNTIYF
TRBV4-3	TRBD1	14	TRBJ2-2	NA	TGCGCCAGCAGCCAAGGACAGGGCACCGGGGAGCTGTTTTTT	CASSQGQGTGELFF
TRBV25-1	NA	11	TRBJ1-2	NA	TGTGCCAGCAGTGAATACGGGGGCTACACCTTC	CASSEYGGYTF
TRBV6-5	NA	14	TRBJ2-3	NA	TGTGCCAGCAGTCGAGGGCGAGGCACAGATACGCAGTATTTT	CASSRGRGTDTQYF
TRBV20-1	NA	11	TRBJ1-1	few	TGCAGTGCCGCCTCCAGGGCAATGGCTTTCTTT	CSAASRAMAFF
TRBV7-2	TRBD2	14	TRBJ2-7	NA	TGTGCCAGCAGCTTAGCCGGGACTAGCGCCGAGCAGTACTTC	CASSLAGTSAEQYF
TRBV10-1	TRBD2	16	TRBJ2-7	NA	TGCGCCAGCAGTGATTCTAGCGGGGGCCCTACCTACGAGCAGTACTTC	CASSDSSGGPTYEQYF
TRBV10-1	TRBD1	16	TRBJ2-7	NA	TGCGCCAGCATGAAGCCGGGACAGGGTCCTTCCTACGAGCAGTACTTC	CASMKPGQGPSYEQYF
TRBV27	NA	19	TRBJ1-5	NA	TGTGCCAGCAGTCGGGTCCCCCCGGGGGGCGCTGAGGGCAATCAGCCCCAGCATTTT	CASSRVPPGGAEGNQPQHF
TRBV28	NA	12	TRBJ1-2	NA	TGTGCCAGCAGTTTGGGCAGGGATGGCTACACCTTC	CASSLGRDGYTF
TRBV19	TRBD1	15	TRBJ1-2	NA	TGTGCCAGTAGTATGACCCACAGGGGATCGGATGGCTACACCTTC	CASSMTHRGSDGYTF
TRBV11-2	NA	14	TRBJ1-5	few	TGTGCCAGCAGCTTTGACAGTAGCAATCAGCCCCAGCATTTT	CASSFDSSNQPQHF
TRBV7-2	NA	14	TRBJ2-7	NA	TGTGCCAGCAGCTTTTCGGGTAGCGGTTACGAGCAGTACTTC	CASSFSGSGYEQYF
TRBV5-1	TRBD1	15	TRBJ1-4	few	TGCGCCAGCAGCTCACAGGGGATAACTAATGAAAAACTGTTTTTT	CASSSQGITNEKLFF
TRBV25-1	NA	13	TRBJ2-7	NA	TGTGCCAGCAGTGAAACAGACCCAATCGAGCAGTACTTC	CASSETDPIEQYF
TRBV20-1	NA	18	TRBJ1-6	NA	TGCAGTGCTAGTACACAGGGAATTTCGAGCTCCTATAATTCACCCCTCCACTTT	CSASTQGISSSYNSPLHF
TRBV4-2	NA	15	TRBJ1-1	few	TGTGCCAGCAGCCGGACAGTGATATTCAACACTGAAGCTTTCTTT	CASSRTVIFNTEAFF
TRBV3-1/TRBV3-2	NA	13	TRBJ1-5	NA	TGTGCCAGCAGCCCTTACAGGGATCAGCCCCAGCATTTT	CASSPYRDQPQHF
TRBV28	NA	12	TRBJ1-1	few	TGTGCCAGCAGAACAGGGAACACTGAAGCTTTCTTT	CASRTGNTEAFF
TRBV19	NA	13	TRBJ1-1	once	TGTGCCAGTAGTATGGGGGGGCTCACTGAAGCTTTCTTT	CASSMGGLTEAFF
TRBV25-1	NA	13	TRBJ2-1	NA	TGTGCCAGCACCCGAAAGGGGGACAACCTACGGTTCTTC	CASTRKGDNLRFF
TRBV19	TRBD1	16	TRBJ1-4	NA	TGTGCCAGCTCCAATTCCAGGGGGCCCGTCAGCGAAAAACTGTTTTTT	CASSNSRGPVSEKLFF
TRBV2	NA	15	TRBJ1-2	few	TGTGCCAGCAGCGGTCGCAGGGTTTCCACCTATGGCTACACCTTC	CASSGRRVSTYGYTF
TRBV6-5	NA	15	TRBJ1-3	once	TGTGCCAGCAGTTACCAAAGGGGCTCTGGAAACACCATATATTTT	CASSYQRGSGNTIYF
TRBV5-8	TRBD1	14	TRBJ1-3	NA	TGTGCCAGCAGCTCGACAGGGGCTGGAAACACCATATATTTT	CASSSTGAGNTIYF
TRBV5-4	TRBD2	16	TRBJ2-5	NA	TGTGCCAGCAGCTCGCGGAACCGGGGGGGTGCTGAGACCCAGTACTTC	CASSSRNRGGAETQYF
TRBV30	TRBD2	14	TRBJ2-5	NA	TGTGCCTGGAGTATTGGGGGGGGAAAAGAGACCCAGTACTTC	CAWSIGGGKETQYF
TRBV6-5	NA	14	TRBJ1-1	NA	TGTGCCAGCAGTTACTCTCCTAGGGAGACTGAAGCTTTCTTT	CASSYSPRETEAFF
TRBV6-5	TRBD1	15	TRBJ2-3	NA	TGTGCCAGCAGGGCGGTGGGACAGGGGCCAGATACGCAGTATTTT	CASRAVGQGPDTQYF
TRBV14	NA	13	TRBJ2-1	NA	TGTGCCAGCAGCCTGCGGGGTGGTGCAGCTTGGTTCTTC	CASSLRGGAAWFF
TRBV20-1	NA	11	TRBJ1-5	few	TGCAGTGCTCCTCTGAGGCGGACCCAGCATTTT	CSAPLRRTQHF
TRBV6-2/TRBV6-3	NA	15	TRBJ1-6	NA	TGTGCCAGCAGTTACTCCCTCGAGGAGAATTCACCCCTCCACTTT	CASSYSLEENSPLHF
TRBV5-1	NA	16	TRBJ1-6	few	TGCGCCAGCAGCTTGGACAGAAGTTCCTATAATTCACCCCTCCACTTT	CASSLDRSSYNSPLHF
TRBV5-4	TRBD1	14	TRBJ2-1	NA	TGTGCCAGCAGCTGGGGGACAGAATACAATGAGCAGTTCTTC	CASSWGTEYNEQFF
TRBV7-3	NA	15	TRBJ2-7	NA	TGTGCCAGCAGCTTAACGGCCGGGAGTGGGGACGAGCAGTACTTC	CASSLTAGSGDEQYF
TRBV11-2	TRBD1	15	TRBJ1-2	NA	TGTGCCAGCAGCTTAGGGGACAGGGCGAACTATGGCTACACCTTC	CASSLGDRANYGYTF
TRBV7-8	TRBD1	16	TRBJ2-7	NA	TGTGCCAGCAGCTCCCGCCGGGACAGGCCAGCCTACGAGCAGTACTTC	CASSSRRDRPAYEQYF